The rows below give T cell receptor beta chains drawn from one sample of a study of molecular identifiers for immune sequencing clone quantification. From the PCR reads, TCRdb called clonotypes with MiXCR, one entry per CDR3 protein. The sample shows around 470,000 distinct CDR3 sequences, around 23% of them seen only once. The sequenced sample consisted of naive CD8+ T cells from blood, with Jurkat cell RNA spiked in. All receptors come from a human donor in good health. Some libraries in this study had Jurkat cell RNA spiked in. The CDR3 runs from the conserved cysteine through the conserved F or W. Fields, in order: clone size, J gene, D gene, V gene, CDR3 protein, CDR3 DNA. D genes are given only for firm matches. Clone sizes are given selectively: once, few, many, or a class where the clone is expanded.

many	TRBJ1-1	.	TRBV30	CAWNFGAKGAFF	TGTGCCTGGAACTTTGGGGCCAAGGGAGCTTTCTTT
many	TRBJ1-1	.	TRBV7-9	CASSKVDRPNTEAFF	TGTGCCAGCAGCAAGGTGGACAGACCGAACACTGAAGCTTTCTTT
.	TRBJ1-3	.	TRBV4-3	CASSQAQSVGNTIYF	TGCGCCAGCAGCCAAGCGCAGTCAGTTGGAAACACCATATATTTT
.	TRBJ2-5	TRBD2	TRBV12-3/TRBV12-4	CASSLSGGAEETQYF	TGTGCCAGCAGCCTTAGCGGGGGGGCCGAAGAGACCCAGTACTTC
.	TRBJ1-5	.	TRBV10-2	CAPISAGGRGKPQHF	TGCGCCCCCATCTCTGCCGGGGGCCGCGGGAAGCCCCAGCATTTT
.	TRBJ1-3	.	TRBV9	CASSEGQGSGNTIYF	TGTGCCAGCAGCGAGGGGCAGGGCTCTGGAAACACCATATATTTT
many	TRBJ2-3	.	TRBV4-1	CASSQEGAGDTQYF	TGCGCCAGCAGCCAAGAAGGTGCGGGGGATACGCAGTATTTT
many	TRBJ2-1	.	TRBV30	CAWSSTSYNEQFF	TGTGCCTGGAGTTCTACATCCTACAATGAGCAGTTCTTC
.	TRBJ2-5	.	TRBV14	CASSLQRGVGETQYF	TGTGCCAGCAGCCTGCAACGGGGAGTAGGAGAGACCCAGTACTTC
few	TRBJ1-4	TRBD1	TRBV4-3	CASSQDRQGVNEKLFF	TGCGCCAGCAGCCAAGATCGACAGGGCGTTAATGAAAAACTGTTTTTT
many	TRBJ2-7	.	TRBV3-1	CASSLNPESSYEQYF	TGTGCCAGCAGCCTTAACCCGGAAAGCTCCTACGAGCAGTACTTC
.	TRBJ1-5	TRBD1	TRBV4-1	CASSQLNRGRNQPQHF	TGCGCCAGCAGCCAACTAAACAGGGGGCGAAATCAGCCCCAGCATTTT
few	TRBJ1-4	.	TRBV2	CASKTGPGYEKLFF	TGTGCCAGCAAGACGGGACCGGGGTATGAAAAACTGTTTTTT
.	TRBJ2-7	.	TRBV2	CASSEIQVSFEQYF	TGTGCCAGCAGTGAAATTCAGGTATCGTTCGAGCAGTACTTC
.	TRBJ2-7	.	TRBV10-3	CAISDSEGLYEQYF	TGTGCCATCAGTGATTCCGAGGGCCTATACGAGCAGTACTTC
.	TRBJ1-3	.	TRBV16	CASSPPGAYISGNTIYF	TGTGCCAGCAGCCCCCCCGGTGCTTACATCTCTGGAAACACCATATATTTT
many	TRBJ2-7	TRBD2	TRBV28	CAIKGAGGSYEQYF	TGTGCCATAAAAGGAGCGGGAGGGTCCTACGAGCAGTACTTC
many	TRBJ2-2	.	TRBV14	CASSQELRLDNTGELFF	TGTGCCAGCAGCCAAGAGCTTCGCCTAGACAACACCGGGGAGCTGTTTTTT
.	TRBJ1-1	.	TRBV5-3	CASSASVGATEAFF	TGTGCCAGCAGCGCCAGCGTTGGGGCCACTGAAGCTTTCTTT
many	TRBJ2-7	.	TRBV4-1	CASSQAGTYEQYF	TGCGCCAGCAGCCAAGCGGGGACGTACGAGCAGTACTTC
many	TRBJ1-4	TRBD1	TRBV2	CASSETGDRTNEKLFF	TGTGCCAGCAGTGAAACAGGGGATAGAACTAATGAAAAACTGTTTTTT
.	TRBJ2-7	.	TRBV27	CASSLSVSVAQYF	TGTGCCAGCAGTTTATCTGTTTCCGTCGCGCAGTACTTC
.	TRBJ2-1	.	TRBV4-1	CASSQDGGDLSLYNEQFF	TGCGCCAGCAGCCAAGATGGAGGGGACCTTAGTCTTTACAATGAGCAGTTCTTC
many	TRBJ1-1	.	TRBV4-2	CASITEGQSDTEAFF	TGTGCCAGCATCACGGAGGGACAATCGGACACTGAAGCTTTCTTT
few	TRBJ2-7	.	TRBV5-1	CASSLGQVNEQYF	TGCGCCAGCAGCTTGGGACAGGTTAACGAGCAGTACTTC
many	TRBJ2-1	TRBD2	TRBV4-3	CASSQAAGGYNEQFF	TGCGCCAGCAGCCAAGCAGCGGGGGGATACAATGAGCAGTTCTTC
few	TRBJ2-7	TRBD2	TRBV7-9	CAGSIPGAGINEQYF	TGTGCCGGCAGCATCCCAGGAGCGGGAATCAACGAGCAGTACTTC
.	TRBJ1-1	.	TRBV7-9	CASSLLTTGSDTEAFF	TGTGCCAGCAGCTTACTTACAACAGGGTCGGACACTGAAGCTTTCTTT
few	TRBJ1-5	TRBD1	TRBV27	CASSPQGWNQPQHF	TGTGCCAGCAGTCCACAGGGGTGGAATCAGCCCCAGCATTTT
.	TRBJ1-5	.	TRBV11-2	CASSPAGASNQPPHF	TGTGCCAGCAGCCCAGCCGGTGCGAGCAATCAGCCCCCGCATTTT
.	TRBJ1-6	TRBD1	TRBV7-9	CASSFRDRVSLDNSPLHF	TGTGCCAGCAGCTTCCGGGACAGGGTTTCCCTAGATAATTCACCCCTCCACTTT
many	TRBJ2-7	TRBD2	TRBV20-1	CSALRLAGGKLAYEQYF	TGCAGTGCTCTTCGACTAGCGGGGGGTAAGCTCGCATACGAGCAGTACTTC
.	TRBJ1-6	TRBD1	TRBV4-2	CASSQASQGASTYNSPLHF	TGTGCCAGCAGCCAGGCCTCACAGGGGGCCAGTACTTATAATTCACCCCTCCACTTT
few	TRBJ1-5	TRBD1	TRBV20-1	CSARDQGSGGGNQPQHF	TGCAGTGCTAGAGATCAAGGTTCAGGGGGGGGTAATCAGCCCCAGCATTTT
few	TRBJ2-7	.	TRBV7-9	CASSRSNGEQYF	TGTGCCAGCAGCCGTTCCAATGGGGAGCAGTACTTC
.	TRBJ2-3	.	TRBV11-3	CASSSEGHADTQYF	TGTGCCAGCAGCTCGGAGGGCCACGCAGATACGCAGTATTTT
.	TRBJ2-5	.	TRBV7-8	CASSLVSGVETQYF	TGTGCCAGCAGCTTAGTGTCAGGGGTCGAGACCCAGTACTTC
many	TRBJ2-7	TRBD1	TRBV28	CASSTRTGGYEQYF	TGTGCCAGCAGTACACGGACAGGGGGCTACGAGCAGTACTTC
few	TRBJ2-7	.	TRBV29-1	CSVEDRVYEQYF	TGCAGCGTTGAAGATCGGGTCTACGAGCAGTACTTC
few	TRBJ2-1	.	TRBV5-3	CASSGVAYNEQFF	TGTGCCAGCTCCGGGGTCGCATACAATGAGCAGTTCTTC
.	TRBJ1-5	.	TRBV7-9	CASSHGLGEQPQHF	TGTGCCAGCAGCCACGGACTAGGGGAGCAGCCCCAGCATTTT
.	TRBJ2-1	.	TRBV19	CASSPTSSLYNEQFF	TGTGCCAGTAGTCCTACTAGCTCGCTCTACAATGAGCAGTTCTTC
few	TRBJ2-2	TRBD1	TRBV15	CATSSDLSVDRANTGELFF	TGTGCCACCAGCAGTGATCTCAGCGTTGACAGGGCGAACACCGGGGAGCTGTTTTTT
.	TRBJ1-1	.	TRBV30	CAWSLGFYTEAFF	TGTGCCTGGAGTCTGGGTTTTTACACTGAAGCTTTCTTT